This T cell receptor (beta chain) appears in the sequencing data of a study of CD8+ T cells in alopecia areata. General study findings and limits: Higher clonality and more expanded CD8+ clones appeared in lesional than normal scalp.

This clone was picked up a small number of times. The target antigen is unknown. This CDR3 region has 14 residues. V lost 7 bases and J lost 0, with 12 bases in between. Germline V gene sequence: CDR1 LNHDA, CDR2 SQIVND (reference sequence). It was cDNA, reverse transcribed from extracted RNA, that served as the sequencing template. The table came from immunoSEQ multiplex PCR; TCRdb's copy has only in-frame clones and leaves some out. The sample lists more than 150,000 clones, approximately 50% occurring once. Treatment meaning: oral pan-JAK inhibitor, 5-10 mg twice daily. The chain couples TRBV19 to TRBJ1-1; D may be TRBD1 (5 bases). The specimen comprised CD8+ T cells sorted from blood, sampled at approximately week 52, from a patient treated with tofacitinib. This receptor was taken from a human donor with alopecia areata. This chain's CDR3 is CASNSQGMNTEAFF. As DNA, the CDR3 is TGTGCCAGTAATTCGCAGGGAATGAACACTGAAGCTTTCTTT.